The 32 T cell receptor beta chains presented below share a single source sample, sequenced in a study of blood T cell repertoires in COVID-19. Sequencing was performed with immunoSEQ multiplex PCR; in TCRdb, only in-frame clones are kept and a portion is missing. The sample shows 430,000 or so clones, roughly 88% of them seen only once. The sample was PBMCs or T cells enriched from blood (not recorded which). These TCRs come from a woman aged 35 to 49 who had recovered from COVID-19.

CDR3 DNA: TGCGCCAGCAGTCTCACCGGGACTAGCGGGCCCCTGAGCTCCTACGAGCAGTACTTC. This sequence encodes CASSLTGTSGPLSSYEQYF. The chain carries TRBV10-2 and TRBJ2-7; the match to TRBD2 covers 12 bases. CDR3 length equals 19 residues. Trimming at V came to 5 bases and at J to 0 bases, leaving 14 bases not matched to a gene. The V gene's germline CDR1 is WSHSY and CDR2 SAAADI.

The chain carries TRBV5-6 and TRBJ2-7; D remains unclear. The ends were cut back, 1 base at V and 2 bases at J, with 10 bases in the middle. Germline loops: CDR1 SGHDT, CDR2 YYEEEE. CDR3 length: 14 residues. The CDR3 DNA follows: TGTGCCAGCAGCTTGTATACAGAAACCTACGAGCAGTACTTC. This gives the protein CASSLYTETYEQYF.

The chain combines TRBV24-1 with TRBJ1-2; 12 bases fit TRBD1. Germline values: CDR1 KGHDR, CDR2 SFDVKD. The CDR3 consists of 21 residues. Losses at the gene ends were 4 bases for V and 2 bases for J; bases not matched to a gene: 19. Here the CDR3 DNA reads TGTGCCACCAGTGACCCCCCCCGACCGGGACAGGGGGCGACTTTGAACTATGGCTACACCTTC. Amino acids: CATSDPPRPGQGATLNYGYTF.

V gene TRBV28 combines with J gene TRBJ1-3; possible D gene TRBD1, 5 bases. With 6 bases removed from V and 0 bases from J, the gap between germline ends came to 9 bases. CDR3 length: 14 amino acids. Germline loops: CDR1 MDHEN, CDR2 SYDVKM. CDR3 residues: CASRSGHSGNTIYF. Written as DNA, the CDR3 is TGTGCCAGCAGATCCGGACACTCTGGAAACACCATATATTTT.

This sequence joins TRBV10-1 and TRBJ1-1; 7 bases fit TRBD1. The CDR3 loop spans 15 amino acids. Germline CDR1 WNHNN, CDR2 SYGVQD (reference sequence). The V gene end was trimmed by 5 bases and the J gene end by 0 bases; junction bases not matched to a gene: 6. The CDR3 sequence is CASSRGTAMNTEAFF. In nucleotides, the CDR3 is TGCGCCAGCAGTAGAGGGACAGCTATGAACACTGAAGCTTTCTTT.

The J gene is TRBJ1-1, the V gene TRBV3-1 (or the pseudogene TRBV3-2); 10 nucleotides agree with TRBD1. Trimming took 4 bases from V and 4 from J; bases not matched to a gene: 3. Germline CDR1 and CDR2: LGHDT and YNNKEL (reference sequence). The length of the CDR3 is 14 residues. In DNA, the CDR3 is TGTGCCAGCAGCCTGACAGGGGGCGTCACTGAAGCTTTCTTT. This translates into CASSLTGGVTEAFF.

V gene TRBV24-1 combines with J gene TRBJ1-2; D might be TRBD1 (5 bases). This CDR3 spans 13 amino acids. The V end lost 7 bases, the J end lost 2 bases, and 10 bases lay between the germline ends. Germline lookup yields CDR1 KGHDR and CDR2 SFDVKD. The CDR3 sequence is CATSLTENYGYTF. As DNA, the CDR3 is TGTGCCACCAGCCTGACAGAGAACTATGGCTACACCTTC.

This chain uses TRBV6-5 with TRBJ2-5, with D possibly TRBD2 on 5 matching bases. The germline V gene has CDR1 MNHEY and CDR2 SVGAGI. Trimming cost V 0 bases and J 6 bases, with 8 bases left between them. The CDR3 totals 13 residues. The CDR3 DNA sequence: TGTGCCAGCAGTTACTCACTAGAAAAGACCCAGTACTTC. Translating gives CASSYSLEKTQYF.

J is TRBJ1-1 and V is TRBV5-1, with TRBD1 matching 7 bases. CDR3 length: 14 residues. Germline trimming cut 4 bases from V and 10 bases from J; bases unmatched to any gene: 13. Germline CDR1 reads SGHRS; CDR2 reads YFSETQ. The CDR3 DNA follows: TGCGCCAGCAGCCCCTCTTGGGACAGCGAGCGAGCTTTCTTT. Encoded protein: CASSPSWDSERAFF.

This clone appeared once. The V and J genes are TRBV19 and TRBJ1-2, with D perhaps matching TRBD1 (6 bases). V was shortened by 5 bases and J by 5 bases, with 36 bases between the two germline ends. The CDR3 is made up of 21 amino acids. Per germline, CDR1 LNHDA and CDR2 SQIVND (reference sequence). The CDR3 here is CASSGNPMDALGIWGPYGYTF. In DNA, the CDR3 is TGTGCCAGTAGTGGGAATCCAATGGACGCCTTGGGGATCTGGGGGCCGTATGGCTACACCTTC.

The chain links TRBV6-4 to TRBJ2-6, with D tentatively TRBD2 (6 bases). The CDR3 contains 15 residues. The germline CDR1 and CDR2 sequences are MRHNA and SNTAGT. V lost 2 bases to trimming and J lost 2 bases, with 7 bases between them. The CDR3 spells CASSDGGAGANVLTF. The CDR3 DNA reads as TGTGCCAGCAGTGACGGCGGGGCTGGGGCCAACGTCCTGACTTTC.

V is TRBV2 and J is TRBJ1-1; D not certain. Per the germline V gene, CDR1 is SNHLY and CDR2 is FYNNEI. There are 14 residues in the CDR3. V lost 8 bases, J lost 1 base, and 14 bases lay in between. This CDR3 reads CASLLGEGNTEAFF. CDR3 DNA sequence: TGTGCCAGCCTTCTTGGGGAGGGGAACACTGAAGCTTTCTTT.

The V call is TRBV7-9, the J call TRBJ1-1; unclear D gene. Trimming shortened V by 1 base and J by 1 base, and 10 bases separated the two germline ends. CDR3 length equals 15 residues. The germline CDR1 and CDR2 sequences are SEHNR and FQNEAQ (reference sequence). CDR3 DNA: TGTGCCAGCAGCTTAGTTGGGGAGGGGAACACTGAAGCTTTCTTT. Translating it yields CASSLVGEGNTEAFF.

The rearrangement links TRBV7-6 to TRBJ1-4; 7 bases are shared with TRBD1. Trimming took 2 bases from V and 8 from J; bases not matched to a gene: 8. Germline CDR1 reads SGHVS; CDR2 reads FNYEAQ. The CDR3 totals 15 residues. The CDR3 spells CASSLTYRGYEKLFF. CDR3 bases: TGTGCCAGCAGCTTAACATACAGGGGTTACGAAAAACTGTTTTTT.

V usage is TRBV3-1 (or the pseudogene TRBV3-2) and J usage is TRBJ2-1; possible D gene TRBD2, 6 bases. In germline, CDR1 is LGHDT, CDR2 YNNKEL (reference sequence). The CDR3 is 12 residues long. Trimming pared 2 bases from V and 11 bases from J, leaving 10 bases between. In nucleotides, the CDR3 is TGTGCCAGCAGCCAATGGGACTCGAAGCAGTTCTTC. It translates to CASSQWDSKQFF.

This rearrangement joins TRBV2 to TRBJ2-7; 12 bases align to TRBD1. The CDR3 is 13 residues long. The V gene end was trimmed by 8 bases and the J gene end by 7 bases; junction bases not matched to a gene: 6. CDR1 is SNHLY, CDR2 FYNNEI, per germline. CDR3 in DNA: TGTGCCAGCGGGGGACAGGGGGCTGGAGAGCAGTACTTC. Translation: CASGGQGAGEQYF.

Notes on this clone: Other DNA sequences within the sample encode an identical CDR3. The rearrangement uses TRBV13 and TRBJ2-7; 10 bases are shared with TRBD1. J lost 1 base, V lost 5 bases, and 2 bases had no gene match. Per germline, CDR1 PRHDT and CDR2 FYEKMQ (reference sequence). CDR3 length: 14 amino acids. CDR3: CASSPGQGSYEQYF. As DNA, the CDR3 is TGTGCCAGCAGCCCGGGACAGGGGTCCTACGAGCAGTACTTC.

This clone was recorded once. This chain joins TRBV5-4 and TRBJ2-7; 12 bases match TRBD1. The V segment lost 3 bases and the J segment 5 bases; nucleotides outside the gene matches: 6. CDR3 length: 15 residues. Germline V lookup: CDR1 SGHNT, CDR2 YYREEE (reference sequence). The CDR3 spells CASSSPGQGANEQYF. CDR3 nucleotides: TGTGCCAGCAGCTCGCCGGGACAGGGGGCTAACGAGCAGTACTTC. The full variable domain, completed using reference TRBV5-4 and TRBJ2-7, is ETGVTQSPTHLIKTRGQQVTLRCSSQSGHNTVSWYQQALGQGPQFIFQYYREEENGRGNFPPRFSGLQFPNYSSELNVNALELDDSALYLCASSSPGQGANEQYFGPGTRLTVT.

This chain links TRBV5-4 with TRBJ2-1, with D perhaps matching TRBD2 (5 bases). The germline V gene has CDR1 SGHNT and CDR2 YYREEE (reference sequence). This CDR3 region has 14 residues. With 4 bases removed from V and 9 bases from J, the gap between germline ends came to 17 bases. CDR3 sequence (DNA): TGTGCCAGCAGCCACAGCGGTGGATCAATTGAGCAGTTCTTC. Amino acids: CASSHSGGSIEQFF.

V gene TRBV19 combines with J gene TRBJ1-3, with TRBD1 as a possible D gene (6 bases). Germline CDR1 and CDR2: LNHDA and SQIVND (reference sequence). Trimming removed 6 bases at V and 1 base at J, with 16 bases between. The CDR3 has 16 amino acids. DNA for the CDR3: TGTGCCAGTAGACACAGAAGCAGGGGTTCTGGAAACACCATATATTTT. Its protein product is CASRHRSRGSGNTIYF.

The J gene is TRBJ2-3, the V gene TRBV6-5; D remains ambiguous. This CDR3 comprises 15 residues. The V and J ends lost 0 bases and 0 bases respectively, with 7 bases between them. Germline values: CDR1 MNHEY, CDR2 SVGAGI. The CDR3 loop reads CASSYSSVSTDTQYF. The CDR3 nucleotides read TGTGCCAGCAGTTACTCTTCCGTAAGCACAGATACGCAGTATTTT.

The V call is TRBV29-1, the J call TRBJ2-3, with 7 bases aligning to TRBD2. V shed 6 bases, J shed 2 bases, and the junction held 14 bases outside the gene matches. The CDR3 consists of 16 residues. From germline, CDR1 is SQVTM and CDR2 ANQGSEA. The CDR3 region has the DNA TGCAGCGTGGGGACGGGGGGTACTATCGCCACAGATACGCAGTATTTT. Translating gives CSVGTGGTIATDTQYF.

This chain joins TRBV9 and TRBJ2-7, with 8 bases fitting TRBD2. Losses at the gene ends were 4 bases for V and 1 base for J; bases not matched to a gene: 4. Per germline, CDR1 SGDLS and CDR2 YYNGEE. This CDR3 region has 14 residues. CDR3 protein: CASSPSGGSYEQYF. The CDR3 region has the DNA TGTGCCAGCAGCCCTTCGGGGGGGTCCTACGAGCAGTACTTC.

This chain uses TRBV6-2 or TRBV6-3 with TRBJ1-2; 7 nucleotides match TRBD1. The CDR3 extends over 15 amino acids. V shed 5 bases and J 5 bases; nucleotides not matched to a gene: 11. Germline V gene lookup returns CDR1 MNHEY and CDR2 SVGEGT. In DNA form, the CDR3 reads TGTGCCAGCAGTCACGGACAGGCCGGAGAATATGGCTACACCTTC. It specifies CASSHGQAGEYGYTF.

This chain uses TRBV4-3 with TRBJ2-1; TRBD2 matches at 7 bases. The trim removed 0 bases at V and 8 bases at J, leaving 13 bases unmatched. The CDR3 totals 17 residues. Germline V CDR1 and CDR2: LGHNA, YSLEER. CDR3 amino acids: CASSQDGGGGRTDEQFF. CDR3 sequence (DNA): TGCGCCAGCAGCCAAGATGGCGGCGGGGGTCGAACCGATGAGCAGTTCTTC.

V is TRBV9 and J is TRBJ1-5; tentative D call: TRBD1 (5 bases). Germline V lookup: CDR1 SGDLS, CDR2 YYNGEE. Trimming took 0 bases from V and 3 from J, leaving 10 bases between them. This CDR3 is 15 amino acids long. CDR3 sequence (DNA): TGTGCCAGCAGCGTAGGGACAACCTCCAATCAGCCCCAGCATTTT. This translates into CASSVGTTSNQPQHF.

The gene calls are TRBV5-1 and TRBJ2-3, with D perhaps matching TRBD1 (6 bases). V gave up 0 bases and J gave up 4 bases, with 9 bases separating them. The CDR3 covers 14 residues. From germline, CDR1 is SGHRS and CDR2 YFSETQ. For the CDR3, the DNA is TGCGCCAGCAGCTTGGTATCAGGGGCAGATACGCAGTATTTT. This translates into CASSLVSGADTQYF. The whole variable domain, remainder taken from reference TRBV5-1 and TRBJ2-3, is KAGVTQTPRYLIKTRGQQVTLSCSPISGHRSVSWYQQTPGQGLQFLFEYFSETQRNKGNFPGRFSGRQFSNSRSEMNVSTLELGDSALYLCASSLVSGADTQYFGPGTRLTVL.

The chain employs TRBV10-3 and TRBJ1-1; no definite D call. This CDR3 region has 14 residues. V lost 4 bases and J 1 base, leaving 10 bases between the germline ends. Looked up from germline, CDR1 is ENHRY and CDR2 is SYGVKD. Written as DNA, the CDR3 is TGTGCCATCAGTGTGGGCACGACGAACACTGAAGCTTTCTTT. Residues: CAISVGTTNTEAFF.

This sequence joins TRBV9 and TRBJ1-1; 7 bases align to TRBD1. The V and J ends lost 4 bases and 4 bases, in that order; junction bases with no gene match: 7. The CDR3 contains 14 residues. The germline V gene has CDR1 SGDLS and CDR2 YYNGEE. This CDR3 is CASSYLPGGTEAFF. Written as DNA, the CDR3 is TGTGCCAGCAGCTACCTACCAGGGGGCACTGAAGCTTTCTTT. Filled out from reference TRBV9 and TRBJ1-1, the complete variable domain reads DSGVTQTPKHLITATGQRVTLRCSPRSGDLSVYWYQQSLDQGLQFLIQYYNGEERAKGNILERFSAQQFPDLHSELNLSSLELGDSALYFCASSYLPGGTEAFFGQGTRLTVV.

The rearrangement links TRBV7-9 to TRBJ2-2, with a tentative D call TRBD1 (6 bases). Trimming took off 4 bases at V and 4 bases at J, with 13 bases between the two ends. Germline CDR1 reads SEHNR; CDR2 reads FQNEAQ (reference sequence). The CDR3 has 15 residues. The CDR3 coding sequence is TGTGCCAGCAGCTCCACAGGGCCCAGCACCGGGGAGCTGTTTTTT. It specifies CASSSTGPSTGELFF. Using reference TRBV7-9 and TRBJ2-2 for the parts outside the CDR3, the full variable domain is DTGVSQNPRHKITKRGQNVTFRCDPISEHNRLYWYRQTLGQGPEFLTYFQNEAQLEKSRLLSDRFSAERPKGSFSTLEIQRTEQGDSAMYLCASSSTGPSTGELFFGEGSRLTVL.

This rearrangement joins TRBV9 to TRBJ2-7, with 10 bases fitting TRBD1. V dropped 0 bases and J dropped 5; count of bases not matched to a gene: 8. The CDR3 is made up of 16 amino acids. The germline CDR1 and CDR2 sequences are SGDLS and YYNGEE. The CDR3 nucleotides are TGTGCCAGCAGCGTAGGGGGGACAGGGGAGTCGGACGAGCAGTACTTC. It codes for CASSVGGTGESDEQYF.

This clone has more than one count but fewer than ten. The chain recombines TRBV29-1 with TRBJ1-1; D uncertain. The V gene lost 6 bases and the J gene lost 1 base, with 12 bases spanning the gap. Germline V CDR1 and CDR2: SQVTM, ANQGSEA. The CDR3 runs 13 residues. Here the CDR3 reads CSVHETANTEAFF. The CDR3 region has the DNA TGCAGCGTCCACGAGACTGCGAACACTGAAGCTTTCTTT.